This T cell receptor beta chain comes out of a study of human T cells and chemical hapten exposure (dated by TCRdb to the early 2020s). For context, the study as a whole: For sensitization, 2% DPC in acetone was applied to a roughly 2 cm by roughly 2 cm area of upper inner arm skin. Weekly therapeutic DPC doses were additionally applied to the scalp of patients throughout the roughly 23-week study period. Patch tests used Finn chambers with 0.01% DPC on the upper back, scored after 6 days by International Contact Dermatitis Research Group standards. The patient cohort, mostly female, included alopecia areata with under or over 50% scalp involvement, alopecia totalis and alopecia universalis. Libraries were pooled for sequencing, and variation in per-sample TCR yields was attributed mainly to small differences in library volumes within the pool. This study followed changes in the peripheral blood TCR repertoire in vivo during primary and secondary sensitization of alopecia patients to the hapten diphenylcyclopropenone (DPC). Blood samples were taken from patients before sensitization (week 0) and then at 2, 6 and about 24 weeks after DPC sensitization. For TCR sequencing, blood came from twenty-nine alopecia patients at anywhere from one to four time points (pre-sensitization, 2, 6 and 24 weeks). Broad study findings and their caveats: Because all patients had alopecia, a presumed autoimmune disease, the immune response of the patients might differ from that of healthy individuals. Patch test score was positively correlated with the number of PT1 expanded TCRs, with significance at thresholds 8, 16 and 32 but not at 4. DPC sensitization did not change the number of TCRs with a frequency above 1 in 1000, and there was no evidence of changes in global repertoire structure. Expanded TCRs formed significantly more large CDR3 similarity clusters than pre-sensitization or healthy control sets, consistent with antigen-driven responses. After repeated subsampling, the strength of the expansion versus patch-test correlation and the threshold at which it became significant changed.

The sample's time point label, decoded: pre-sensitization, week 0. This specimen's treatment or condition label, per the study, means: therapeutic diphenylcyclopropenone sensitization with weekly scalp DPC. Blood at each patch-test visit was drawn before the patch test was applied. Eligible patients were aged 18 to 70, diagnosed with alopecia, deemed suitable for DPC therapy, and excluded if pregnant. Total RNA was extracted from unfractionated whole blood collected in Tempus Blood RNA tubes. This clonotype was recorded many times. Its antigen is not yet known. Base qualities were left out, and no much larger clone turns up one base away. The protocol used for the library was RACE. This sample was sequenced with a NextSeq 500. Library preparation attached unique molecular identifiers to individual cDNA molecules for quantitative, reproducible TCR counting. Both TCR alpha and TCR beta chains were sequenced from each blood RNA sample. On the authors' methods: A median of about 89,000 TCRs per sample was observed, with a range of about 20,000 to 690,600. V, J and CDR3 annotation of the TCR reads was performed with the Decombinator software suite. For the PS versus PT1 abundance plots, all samples were subsampled to the same number of TCRs (28,000). TCRs were defined as expanded if absent before sensitization and observed at least eight times at the 2-week time point. TCRdb itself trimmed the public reads at Q25 with fastp, ran MiXCR and retained productive beta chains. Each CDR3 protein gets just one entry, which takes the most common genes and DNA from the rows behind it. TCRdb's processing, not the authors' own work, is the source of the V and J calls. The sample includes some 400,000 distinct CDR3 sequences, with 5% to 6.5% observed a single time. Of the sample, 2% to 3% is held by the ten largest clones.

This clonotype was sampled from a woman aged 45-59 years with alopecia areata. Some clones in this sample may be carry-over from other donors' samples. The sequenced sample was whole blood, obtained in connection with sensitization to the hapten diphenylcyclopropenone (DPC).

The sequenced DNA is TGTGCCAGCTCACCACTGGAGCGGGGATACCAAGAGACCCAGTACTTC. Protein translation: CASSPLERGYQETQYF. The chain couples TRBV18 to TRBJ2-5; 7 middle bases align to TRBD2. Relative to germline, V is missing 1 base and J is missing 0 bases, with 5 bases of the junction outside any gene match. Sequences KGHSH (CDR1) and LQKENI (CDR2) are obtained from the germline V gene. From cysteine to phenylalanine, the CDR3 is 16 amino acids long. Just CDR3 DNA is preserved here, 48 bases in frame from base 1.